These 27 T cell receptor beta chains came from one sample sequenced in a study of CD8 T cells in Susac syndrome. Reverse transcription of roughly 0.5 to 1 ug RNA used random hexamers. TCRdb reprocessed the immunoSEQ multiplex PCR reads via MiXCR and lists one record per CDR3 protein. The sample consists of just over 300,000 distinct CDR3 sequences, under 95% of them appearing once. Sequencing was carried out using CD4+ T cells from PBMCs. Receptor source: a human donor with multiple sclerosis.

V and J are TRBV2 and TRBJ1-1; the D is unclear. CDR1 is SNHLY, CDR2 FYNNEI, per germline. V lost 3 bases, J lost 2 bases, and 10 bases lay in between. The CDR3 is 14 amino acids. In DNA, the CDR3 is TGTGCCAGCAGTGATTCCCAGACTAACACTGAAGCTTTCTTT. This codes for CASSDSQTNTEAFF.

The chain links TRBV20-1 to TRBJ1-4; a weak D match, TRBD1 (5 bases). The length of the CDR3 is 15 residues. V shed 0 bases and J shed 10 bases, with 18 bases lying between them. The germline V gene encodes CDR1 DFQATT and CDR2 SNEGSKA (reference sequence). The CDR3 protein is CSARELSPGGGKLFF. In DNA form, the CDR3 reads TGCAGTGCTAGAGAGTTAAGCCCCGGTGGGGGAAAACTGTTTTTT.

The rearrangement links TRBV7-2 to TRBJ2-5, with unresolved D. Trimming removed 2 bases from V and 3 bases from J, with 4 bases in between. The germline V gene encodes CDR1 SGHTA and CDR2 FQGNSA. The CDR3 runs to 12 residues. This chain's CDR3 is CASSLLEETQYF. The CDR3 coding sequence is TGTGCCAGCAGCTTACTAGAAGAGACCCAGTACTTC. Full variable domain (outside the CDR3, taken from reference TRBV7-2 and TRBJ2-5): GAGVSQSPSNKVTEKGKDVELRCDPISGHTALYWYRQSLGQGLEFLIYFQGNSAPDKSGLPSDRFSAERTGGSVSTLTIQRTQQEDSAVYLCASSLLEETQYFGPGTRLLVL.

This clonotype showed up just once. The rearrangement links TRBV3-1 to TRBJ2-7; D ambiguous. CDR1 and CDR2 from the germline V gene are LGHDT and YNNKEL (reference sequence). The CDR3 is 17 residues long. V was cut by 0 bases and J by 0 bases, with 15 bases left in between. The CDR3 loop reads CASSQDLGRSSSYEQYF. DNA of the CDR3: TGTGCCAGCAGCCAAGATCTCGGGCGATCGAGCTCCTACGAGCAGTACTTC.

The rearrangement joins TRBV6-5 to TRBJ2-1, with unresolved D. Germline loops: CDR1 MNHEY, CDR2 SVGAGI. The CDR3 covers 13 residues. Trimming cost V 7 bases and J 4 bases, with 11 bases left between them. The CDR3 protein is CASKQQPYNEQFF. In DNA, the CDR3 is TGTGCCAGCAAGCAGCAACCATACAATGAGCAGTTCTTC.

This chain uses TRBV7-2 with TRBJ2-7; the D is unclear. Trimming took off 4 bases at V and 3 bases at J, with 16 bases between the two ends. The CDR3 contains 15 residues. Germline assignment: CDR1 SGHTA and CDR2 FQGNSA. CDR3 region: CASSSEWALGYEQYF. Written as DNA, the CDR3 is TGTGCCAGCAGCTCAGAGTGGGCCCTCGGCTACGAGCAGTACTTC.

The chain recombines TRBV20-1 with TRBJ2-3; D uncertain. Trimming took 4 bases from V and 1 from J, leaving 9 bases between them. The CDR3 has 13 residues. The germline V gene encodes CDR1 DFQATT and CDR2 SNEGSKA (reference sequence). CDR3 loop: CSANYKGTDTQYF. The CDR3 DNA follows: TGCAGTGCTAATTATAAGGGCACAGATACGCAGTATTTT.

This rearrangement joins TRBV12-3 or TRBV12-4 to TRBJ2-5, with 13 bases that match TRBD2. The CDR3 totals 15 residues. J was trimmed by 7 bases and V by 5 bases; bases with no gene match: 7. Here the CDR3 DNA reads TGTGCCAGCAGTACTAGCGGGAGGGCCGGCGTGACCCAGTACTTC. This gives the protein CASSTSGRAGVTQYF.

CDR3 residues: CSVLTDNEKLFF. CDR3 sequence (DNA): TGCAGCGTTTTAACTGATAATGAAAAACTGTTTTTT. The chain couples TRBV29-1 to TRBJ1-4; D not certain. The CDR3 extends over 12 amino acids. V gave up 5 bases and J gave up 4 bases, with 8 bases separating them. Germline V gives CDR1 SQVTM, CDR2 ANQGSEA. Drawing the rest from reference TRBV29-1 and TRBJ1-4, the complete variable domain is SAVISQKPSRDICQRGTSLTIQCQVDSQVTMMFWYRQQPGQSLTLIATANQGSEATYESGFVIDKFPISRPNLTFSTLTVSNMSPEDSSIYLCSVLTDNEKLFFGSGTQLSVL.

This chain links TRBV12-3 or TRBV12-4 with TRBJ1-1, with a weak D call TRBD1 (5 bases). The CDR3 runs 14 residues. Trimming took off 3 bases at V and 6 bases at J, with 14 bases between the two ends. CDR3 amino acids: CASSFREPRAEAFF. DNA of the CDR3: TGTGCCAGCAGTTTTAGGGAGCCCAGGGCTGAAGCTTTCTTT.

This clonotype has just one count. The chain combines TRBV2 with TRBJ2-3; a possible D gene is TRBD2 (6 bases). Trimming shortened V by 6 bases and J by 0 bases, and 22 bases separated the two germline ends. There are 18 residues in the CDR3. Germline V lookup: CDR1 SNHLY, CDR2 FYNNEI. The CDR3, as DNA: TGTGCCAGCAGCGGCAGCAAGTATCGGGGGTCTAGCACAGATACGCAGTATTTT. Protein product: CASSGSKYRGSSTDTQYF.

This chain links TRBV3-1 with TRBJ2-7, with D hard to call. V was trimmed by 0 bases and J by 1 base, leaving 7 bases between them. The V gene's germline CDR1 is LGHDT and CDR2 YNNKEL (reference sequence). The CDR3 covers 14 residues. The CDR3 bases are TGTGCCAGCAGCCAAGACGCCGGGTCCTACGAGCAGTACTTC. As protein: CASSQDAGSYEQYF.

This chain uses TRBV5-1 with TRBJ2-3; TRBD2 agrees at 8 bases. V trimming: 1 base; J trimming: 0 bases; junction bases outside the gene matches: 7. CDR1 SGHRS and CDR2 YFSETQ come from the germline V gene. CDR3 length: 17 amino acids. The CDR3 reads CASSLRERGRSTDTQYF. The DNA for the CDR3 is TGCGCCAGCAGCTTGCGTGAGCGGGGGCGCAGCACAGATACGCAGTATTTT.

The chain carries TRBV19 and TRBJ2-2; the match to TRBD2 covers 9 bases. This CDR3 contains 17 residues. J was trimmed by 3 bases and V by 5 bases; bases with no gene match: 10. Germline CDR1 is LNHDA and CDR2 is SQIVND (reference sequence). The CDR3 loop reads CASSRSLASGDTGELFF. The CDR3 DNA sequence: TGTGCCAGTAGTCGAAGCTTGGCTAGCGGGGACACCGGGGAGCTGTTTTTT.

This chain links TRBV12-3 or TRBV12-4 with TRBJ1-5; 7 nucleotides line up with TRBD1. The trim removed 2 bases at V and 5 bases at J, leaving 3 bases unmatched. The CDR3 length is 14 residues. In DNA, the CDR3 is TGTGCCAGCAGTTTATGGGACAGACATCAGCCCCAGCATTTT. Protein: CASSLWDRHQPQHF.

V and J are TRBV5-1 and TRBJ2-1, with TRBD2 matching over 12 bases. The junction had 7 bases not matched to a gene; V was cut back by 0 bases and J by 6 bases. This CDR3 has 17 amino acids. In germline, CDR1 is SGHRS, CDR2 YFSETQ. The CDR3 loop reads CASSLGTLAGGRNEQFF. In nucleotides, the CDR3 is TGCGCCAGCAGCTTGGGCACCCTAGCGGGGGGGCGCAATGAGCAGTTCTTC.

V usage is TRBV18 and J usage is TRBJ2-7, with D perhaps matching TRBD1 (6 bases). Germline V gene lookup returns CDR1 KGHSH and CDR2 LQKENI. This CDR3 region has 14 residues. Trimming left V 3 bases short and J 6 bases short, with 15 bases between. The CDR3 nucleotides read TGTGCCAGCTCACCCCCTTTGGACAGTCCCGAGCAGTACTTC. Its protein product is CASSPPLDSPEQYF. The full variable domain, in which reference TRBV18 and TRBJ2-7 provide the parts outside the CDR3, is NAGVMQNPRHLVRRRGQEARLRCSPMKGHSHVYWYRQLPEEGLKFMVYLQKENIIDESGMPKERFSAEFPKEGPSILRIQQVVRGDSAAYFCASSPPLDSPEQYFGPGTRLTVT.

This chain joins TRBV7-3 and TRBJ2-2; a weak D match, TRBD2 (6 bases). The germline gives CDR1 SGHTA, CDR2 FQGTGA. This CDR3 comprises 14 residues. Trimming shortened V by 6 bases and J by 0 bases, and 8 bases separated the two germline ends. CDR3 region: CASRGTSNTGELFF. CDR3 coding DNA: TGTGCCAGCAGGGGGACTTCGAACACCGGGGAGCTGTTTTTT.

CDR3 residues: CASSPIWTSGRWDIQYF. CDR3 nucleotide sequence: TGTGCCAGCAGCCCGATCTGGACTAGCGGGAGGTGGGACATTCAGTACTTC. The rearrangement links TRBV6-2 or TRBV6-3 to TRBJ2-4; the match to TRBD2 covers 14 bases. Per germline, CDR1 MNHEY and CDR2 SVGEGT. The length of the CDR3 is 17 residues. After removal of 6 bases from V and 8 bases from J, the junction contained 12 bases not matched to a gene.

The rearrangement uses TRBV7-2 and TRBJ2-5; 12 bases fit TRBD2. The CDR3 has 18 residues. V shed 0 bases, J shed 5 bases, and the junction held 10 bases outside the gene matches. CDR1 and CDR2 from the germline V gene are SGHTA and FQGNSA. This CDR3 reads CASSLAFELAGGGETQYF. DNA for the CDR3: TGTGCCAGCAGCTTAGCGTTCGAACTAGCGGGAGGTGGTGAGACCCAGTACTTC.

J is TRBJ1-2 and V is TRBV12-3 or TRBV12-4, with D possibly TRBD1 on 6 matching bases. V gave up 6 bases and J gave up 8 bases, with 16 bases separating them. This CDR3 comprises 13 residues. In DNA, the CDR3 is TGTGCCAGCAGGATTGACAGGCTATCGGGCTACACCTTC. This translates into CASRIDRLSGYTF.

This clonotype occurred once. V usage is TRBV20-1 and J usage is TRBJ2-2; 9 nucleotides line up with TRBD2. The germline CDR1 and CDR2 sequences are DFQATT and SNEGSKA (reference sequence). CDR3 length: 13 residues. Trimming removed 3 bases from V and 4 bases from J; junction bases left unmatched: 0. The CDR3 is CSARTSGTGELFF. In nucleotides, the CDR3 is TGCAGTGCTAGGACTAGCGGCACCGGGGAGCTGTTTTTT.

The genes are TRBV10-3 and TRBJ2-7; possibly TRBD2 for D (6 bases). Trimming cost V 8 bases and J 6 bases, with 17 bases left between them. The CDR3 has 13 amino acids. Germline V gene data show CDR1 as ENHRY and CDR2 as SYGVKD. The CDR3 spells CAISGGVSAEQYF. The CDR3 DNA follows: TGTGCCATCTCCGGGGGAGTCTCGGCCGAGCAGTACTTC.

The CDR3 loop is CASSETGIYSPLHF. In DNA form, the CDR3 reads TGTGCCAGCAGTGAGACAGGGATATATTCACCCCTCCACTTT. The rearrangement uses TRBV2 and TRBJ1-6, with 7 bases matching TRBD1. V dropped 3 bases and J dropped 8; count of bases not matched to a gene: 4. This CDR3 comprises 14 residues. CDR1 SNHLY and CDR2 FYNNEI come from the germline V gene. Drawing the rest from reference TRBV2 and TRBJ1-6, the complete variable domain is EPEVTQTPSHQVTQMGQEVILRCVPISNHLYFYWYRQILGQKVEFLVSFYNNEISEKSEIFDDQFSVERPDGSNFTLKIRSTKLEDSAMYFCASSETGIYSPLHFGNGTRLTVT.

This chain links TRBV20-1 with TRBJ2-1; D may be TRBD1 or TRBD2 (5 bases each). This CDR3 has 16 amino acids. Trimming left V 1 base short and J 9 bases short, with 22 bases between. Per germline, CDR1 DFQATT and CDR2 SNEGSKA (reference sequence). The CDR3 reads CSARASGTPVLSEQFF. The CDR3 DNA sequence: TGCAGTGCTAGAGCCTCCGGGACGCCGGTTTTGAGTGAGCAGTTCTTC.

The chain uses TRBV19 and TRBJ2-3, with 8 bases matching TRBD2. The CDR3 is 17 amino acids. Germline V gives CDR1 LNHDA, CDR2 SQIVND (reference sequence). Trimming removed 10 bases from V and 6 bases from J; junction bases left unmatched: 21. The CDR3 bases are TGTGCCACCACAGATCGGGGGGGGTTGGGGATTTATGATACGCAGTATTTT. This gives the protein CATTDRGGLGIYDTQYF. The complete variable domain, with remaining parts taken from reference TRBV19 and TRBJ2-3, reads DGGITQSPKYLFRKEGQNVTLSCEQNLNHDAMYWYRQDPGQGLRLIYYSQIVNDFQKGDIAEGYSVSREKKESFPLTVTSAQKNPTAFYLCATTDRGGLGIYDTQYFGPGTRLTVL.

This chain joins TRBV11-2 and TRBJ2-5; D is uncertain. The CDR3 is 13 residues long. In germline, CDR1 is SGHAT, CDR2 FQNNGV. The germline V and J ends were trimmed by 3 bases and 6 bases, with 11 bases remaining between them. The CDR3 coding sequence is TGTGCCAGCAGCTTGGCCCGTGGGCAGACCCAGTACTTC. This codes for CASSLARGQTQYF.